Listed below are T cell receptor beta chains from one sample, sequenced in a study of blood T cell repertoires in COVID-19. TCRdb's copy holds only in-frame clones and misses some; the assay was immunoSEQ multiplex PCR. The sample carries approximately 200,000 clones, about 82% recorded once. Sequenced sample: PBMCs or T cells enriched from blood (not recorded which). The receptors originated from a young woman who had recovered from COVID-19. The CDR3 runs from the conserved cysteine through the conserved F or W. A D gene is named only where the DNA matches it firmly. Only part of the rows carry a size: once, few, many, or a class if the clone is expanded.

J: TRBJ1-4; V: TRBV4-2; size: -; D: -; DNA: TGTGCCAGCAGGGCAGGGGTTGCAACTAATGAAAAACTGTTTTTT; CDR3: CASRAGVATNEKLFF
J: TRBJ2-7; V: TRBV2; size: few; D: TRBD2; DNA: TGTGCCAGCAGTGAGATGGGACTAGTCGAGACCTACGAGCAGTACTTC; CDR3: CASSEMGLVETYEQYF
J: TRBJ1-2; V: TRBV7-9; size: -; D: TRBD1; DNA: TGTGCCAGCAGCTCCTGGGACAGGGCAACGGGGGGCTACACCTTC; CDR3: CASSSWDRATGGYTF
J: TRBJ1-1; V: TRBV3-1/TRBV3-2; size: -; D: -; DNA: TGTGCCAGCAGCCAAGTTACTCTAACTAACACTGAAGCTTTCTTT; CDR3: CASSQVTLTNTEAFF
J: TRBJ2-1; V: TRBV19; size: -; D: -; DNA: TGTGCCAGTAGTACGCGGGGAAGCTCCTACAATGAGCAGTTCTTC; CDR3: CASSTRGSSYNEQFF
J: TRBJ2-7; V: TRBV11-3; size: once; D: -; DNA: TGTGCCAGCAGCTTCCTACCCTCCTACGAGCAGTACTTC; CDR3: CASSFLPSYEQYF
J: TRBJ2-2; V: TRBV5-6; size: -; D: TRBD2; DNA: TGTGCCAGCAGCCCCAGCGGGAGGCGGGCCGGGGAGCTGTTTTTT; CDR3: CASSPSGRRAGELFF
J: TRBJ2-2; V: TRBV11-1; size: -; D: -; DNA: TGTGCCAGCAGCTTAGGTACCACAGCGGGCACCGGGGAGCTGTTTTTT; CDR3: CASSLGTTAGTGELFF
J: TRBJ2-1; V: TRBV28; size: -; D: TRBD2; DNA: TGTGCCAGCAGTTCCCTCGTAGCGGGAGAAATAGTTAATGAGCAGTTCTTC; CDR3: CASSSLVAGEIVNEQFF
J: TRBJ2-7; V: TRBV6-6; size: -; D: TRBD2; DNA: TGTGCCAGCAGGAATACAAGCGGGGGATACGAGCAGTACTTC; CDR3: CASRNTSGGYEQYF
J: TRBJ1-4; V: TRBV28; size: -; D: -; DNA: TGTGCCAGCAGTTTCCGACAGGAACTTAATGAAAAACTGTTTTTT; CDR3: CASSFRQELNEKLFF
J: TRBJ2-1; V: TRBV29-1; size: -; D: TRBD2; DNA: TGCAGCGTTGGCCAGTGGACTAGCGGGAGGATCGGGAATGAGCAGTTCTTC; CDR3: CSVGQWTSGRIGNEQFF
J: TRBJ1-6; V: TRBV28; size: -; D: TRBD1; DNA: TGTGCCAGCAGTTTGCCCGGGACAGCCAATAATTCACCCCTCCACTTT; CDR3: CASSLPGTANNSPLHF
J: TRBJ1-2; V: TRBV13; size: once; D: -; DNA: TGTGCCAGCAGCTTAGAAGCAGCGTCAAACTATGGCTACACCTTC; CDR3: CASSLEAASNYGYTF
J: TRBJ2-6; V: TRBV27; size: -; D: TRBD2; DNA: TGTGCCAGCAGTTTCGGGGGGTTCGGGGCCAACGTCCTGACTTTC; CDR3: CASSFGGFGANVLTF
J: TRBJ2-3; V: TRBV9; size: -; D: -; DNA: TGTGCCAGCAGCGTGCTAGTTACAGATACGCAGTATTTT; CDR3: CASSVLVTDTQYF
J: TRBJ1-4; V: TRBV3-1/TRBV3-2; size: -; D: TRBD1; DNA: TGTGCCAGCAGCCAGGAAGGGGGCTCTCGAGCTAATGAAAAACTGTTTTTT; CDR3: CASSQEGGSRANEKLFF
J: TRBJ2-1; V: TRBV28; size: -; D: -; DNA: TGTGCCAGCAGGGGGCGGGATTTTAGTACCTACAATGAGCAGTTCTTC; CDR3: CASRGRDFSTYNEQFF
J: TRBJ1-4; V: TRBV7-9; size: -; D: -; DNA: TGTGCCAGCAGCAACGAAGGACAGACTAATGAAAAACTGTTTTTT; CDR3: CASSNEGQTNEKLFF
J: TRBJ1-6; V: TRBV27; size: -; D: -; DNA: TGTGCCAGCAGTTTCCGTACAACCCGTCGCTCCTATAATTCACCCCTCCACTTT; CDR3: CASSFRTTRRSYNSPLHF
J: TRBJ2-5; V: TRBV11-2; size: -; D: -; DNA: TGTGCCAGCAGCTTAGAAGCGCAGGAGACCCAGTACTTC; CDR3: CASSLEAQETQYF
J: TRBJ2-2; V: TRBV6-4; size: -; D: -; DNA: TGTGCCAACAGTAAGGAGGTTTCGAACACCGGGGAGCTGTTTTTT; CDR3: CANSKEVSNTGELFF
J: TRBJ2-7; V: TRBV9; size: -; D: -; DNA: TGTGCCAGCAGCGGCACTAGCTACGAGCAGTACTTC; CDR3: CASSGTSYEQYF
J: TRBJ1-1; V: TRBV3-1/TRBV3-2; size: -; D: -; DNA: TGTGCCAGCAGCCCCGGGGTAGGAGCTTTCTTT; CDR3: CASSPGVGAFF
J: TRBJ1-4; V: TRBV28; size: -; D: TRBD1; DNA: TGTGCCAGCAGCCCTACAGGGGTAAGGAATGAAAAACTGTTTTTT; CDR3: CASSPTGVRNEKLFF
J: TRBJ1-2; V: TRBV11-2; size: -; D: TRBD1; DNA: TGTGCCAGCAGCTTAGTCCGGGACAGGGGTGTCTACACCTTC; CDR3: CASSLVRDRGVYTF
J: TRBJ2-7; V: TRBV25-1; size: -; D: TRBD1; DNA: TGTGCCAGCAGCGAGACAGGGACCTACGAGCAGTACTTC; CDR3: CASSETGTYEQYF
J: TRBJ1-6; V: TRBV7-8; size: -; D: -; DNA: TGTGCCAGCAGCTTAGATGGAAGGGGAATAAATTCACCCCTCCACTTT; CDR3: CASSLDGRGINSPLHF
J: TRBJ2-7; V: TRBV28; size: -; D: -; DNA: TGTGCCAGCTCTCCGTTTGGCTCCTCCTACGAGCAGTACTTC; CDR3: CASSPFGSSYEQYF
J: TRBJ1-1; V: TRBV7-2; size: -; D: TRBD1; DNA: TGTGCCAGCAGCTTAGTGAGACAGGGGGGCACTGAAGCTTTCTTT; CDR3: CASSLVRQGGTEAFF
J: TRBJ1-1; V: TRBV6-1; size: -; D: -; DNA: TGTGCCAGCAGTGAAAGTGCAGATATGAACACTGAAGCTTTCTTT; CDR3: CASSESADMNTEAFF
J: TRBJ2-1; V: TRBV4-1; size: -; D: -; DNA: TGCGCCAGCAGCCCGCAGGGGGGATACAATGAGCAGTTCTTC; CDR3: CASSPQGGYNEQFF
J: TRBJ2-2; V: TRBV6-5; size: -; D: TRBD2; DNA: TGTGCCAGCAGCGGGACTAGCGGGTTCGCCGGGGAGCTGTTTTTT; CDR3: CASSGTSGFAGELFF
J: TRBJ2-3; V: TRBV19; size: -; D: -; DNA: TGTGCCAGTAGTGGGGGCGGCGCCACAGATACGCAGTATTTT; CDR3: CASSGGGATDTQYF
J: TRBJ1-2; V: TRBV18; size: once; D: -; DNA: TGTGCCAGCTCACCGACCGCCAGGGGCGGATCTAACTATGGCTACACCTTC; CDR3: CASSPTARGGSNYGYTF
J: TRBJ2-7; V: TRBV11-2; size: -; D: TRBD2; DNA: TGTGCCAGCAGCTTAGGTAGCGGGGGCTCCTACGAGCAGTACTTC; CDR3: CASSLGSGGSYEQYF
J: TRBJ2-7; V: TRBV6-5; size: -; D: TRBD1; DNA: TGTGCCAGCTTACAGGGGGCGGGTGAGCAGTACTTC; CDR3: CASLQGAGEQYF
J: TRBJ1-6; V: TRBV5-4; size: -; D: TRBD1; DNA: TGTGCCAGCAGTGAAACAGGGGATAATTCACCCCTCCACTTT; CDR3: CASSETGDNSPLHF
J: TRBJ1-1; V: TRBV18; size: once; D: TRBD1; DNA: TGTGCCAGCTCACCCCTGACAGGGGGTGGCACTGAAGCTTTCTTT; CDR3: CASSPLTGGGTEAFF
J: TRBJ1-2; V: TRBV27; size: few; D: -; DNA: TGTGCCAGCAGTTTAGGGGCCAGTTCTAACTATGGCTACACCTTC; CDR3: CASSLGASSNYGYTF
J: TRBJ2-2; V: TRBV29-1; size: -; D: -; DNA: TGCAGCGTTGAGTCCGACTTGGAGACCGGGGAGCTGTTTTTT; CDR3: CSVESDLETGELFF
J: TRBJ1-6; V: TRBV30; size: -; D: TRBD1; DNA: TGTGCCTGGAGTCCGGACAGGAGCTCCTATAATTCACCCCTCCACTTT; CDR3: CAWSPDRSSYNSPLHF
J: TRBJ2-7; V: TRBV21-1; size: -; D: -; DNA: TGTGCCAGCAGCAAAGCGCTTTGGGCTCACTGTTACACCGAGAGCGAGCAGTACTTC; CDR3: CASSKALWAHCYTESEQYF
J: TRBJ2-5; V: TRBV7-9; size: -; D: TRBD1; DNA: TGTGCCAGCAGCTCTCCCGGGACAGTTCAAGAGACCCAGTACTTC; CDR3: CASSSPGTVQETQYF